The next 26 T cell receptor beta chains were all read from a single sample in a study of blood T cell repertoires in COVID-19. Repertoires were generated with immunoSEQ multiplex PCR, while TCRdb's copy carries only in-frame clones and drops some. The table records 200,000 to 300,000 clones, 84% of them present only once. The sequenced sample was peripheral blood. The receptors come from a woman aged 40 to 55 who had recovered from COVID-19.

The rearrangement links TRBV4-1 to TRBJ1-1; unclear D gene. This CDR3 is built from 19 residues. Trimming removed 0 bases at V and 0 bases at J, with 20 bases between. Germline assignment: CDR1 MGHRA and CDR2 YSYEKL. The CDR3 loop is CASSQDKGEKYMMNTEAFF. The CDR3 DNA sequence: TGCGCCAGCAGCCAAGATAAGGGAGAAAAGTATATGATGAACACTGAAGCTTTCTTT.

The table lists this clone with many counts. The chain recombines TRBV28 with TRBJ1-5; D is uncertain. This CDR3 region has 14 residues. CDR1 is MDHEN, CDR2 SYDVKM, per germline. Trimming took 6 bases from V and 7 from J, leaving 16 bases between them. Written as DNA, the CDR3 is TGTGCCAGCAGCCCAAGTCGGGGAGGACAGCCCCAGCATTTT. Encoded protein: CASSPSRGGQPQHF.

This clone was counted only a few times. This sequence joins TRBV27 and TRBJ2-2; TRBD1 aligns across 7 bases. The V segment lost 6 bases and the J segment 4 bases; nucleotides outside the gene matches: 14. This CDR3 has 17 residues. CDR1 and CDR2 from the germline V gene are MNHEY and SMNVEV (reference sequence). The CDR3 loop reads CASRHVTGNRGTGELFF. The CDR3 nucleotides read TGTGCCAGCAGGCACGTAACAGGGAACAGGGGCACCGGGGAGCTGTTTTTT.

The chain joins TRBV27 to TRBJ2-7, with 7 bases aligning to TRBD1. This CDR3 has 16 residues. Germline V gene lookup returns CDR1 MNHEY and CDR2 SMNVEV (reference sequence). Trimming took 3 bases from V and 0 from J; bases not matched to a gene: 8. The CDR3 loop reads CASSFSDRLDSYEQYF. CDR3 DNA sequence: TGTGCCAGCAGTTTTTCGGACAGGCTAGACTCCTACGAGCAGTACTTC.

V is TRBV18 and J is TRBJ2-3; D is unclear. CDR1 is KGHSH and CDR2 is LQKENI in the germline V gene. CDR3 size: 11 residues. Trimming took off 2 bases at V and 6 bases at J, with 3 bases between the two ends. The CDR3 DNA is TGTGCCAGCTCACCAGGCGATACGCAGTATTTT. Its translation is CASSPGDTQYF.

This clone was observed a few times. This chain connects TRBV7-9 to TRBJ1-1, with D perhaps TRBD1 (6 bases). V lost 4 bases, J lost 10 bases, and 16 bases lay in between. Germline V gene data show CDR1 as SEHNR and CDR2 as FQNEAQ (reference sequence). The CDR3 contains 13 residues. The CDR3 sequence is CASSSDSPTGAFF. The DNA for the CDR3 is TGTGCCAGCAGCTCGGACAGCCCTACGGGAGCTTTCTTT.

This clone appeared once. V and J are TRBV27 and TRBJ2-3, with a tentative D call TRBD2 (5 bases). The V end was cut by 5 bases, the J end by 0 bases, with 21 bases between. CDR1 and CDR2 (germline): MNHEY, SMNVEV (reference sequence). This CDR3 is 18 amino acids long. The CDR3 loop reads CASSSHLRGLASTDTQYF. CDR3 in DNA: TGTGCCAGCAGTAGCCACCTTCGCGGGTTAGCTAGCACAGATACGCAGTATTTT.

This chain joins TRBV5-4 and TRBJ2-5; TRBD1 aligns across 8 bases. The J segment lost 5 bases and the V segment lost 0 bases, leaving 6 bases of the junction unmatched. The CDR3 is made up of 15 amino acids. The V gene's germline CDR1 is SGHNT and CDR2 YYREEE (reference sequence). Here the CDR3 DNA reads TGTGCCAGCAGCTTGGCCTCAGGGGGCAGGGAGACCCAGTACTTC. As protein: CASSLASGGRETQYF. Variable domain in full (rest from reference TRBV5-4 and TRBJ2-5): ETGVTQSPTHLIKTRGQQVTLRCSSQSGHNTVSWYQQALGQGPQFIFQYYREEENGRGNFPPRFSGLQFPNYSSELNVNALELDDSALYLCASSLASGGRETQYFGPGTRLLVL.

CDR3 nucleotide sequence: TGTGCCACCAGCAGATCTAGGACAGGGGGTCTTCAGGGCTACACCTTC. Protein sequence: CATSRSRTGGLQGYTF. This rearrangement joins TRBV15 to TRBJ1-2; 10 bases are shared with TRBD1. Per germline, CDR1 LNHNV and CDR2 YYDKDF (reference sequence). The CDR3 is 16 amino acids. V trimming: 2 bases; J trimming: 8 bases; junction bases outside the gene matches: 11.

The chain employs TRBV13 and TRBJ1-3; tentatively, D is TRBD1 (6 bases). The CDR3 is made up of 13 amino acids. Germline assignment: CDR1 PRHDT and CDR2 FYEKMQ (reference sequence). The V end lost 6 bases, the J end lost 6 bases, and 12 bases lay between the germline ends. The CDR3 loop is CASSLTGPNTIYF. In DNA, the CDR3 is TGTGCCAGCAGTTTAACAGGGCCAAACACCATATATTTT. The full variable domain, completed using reference TRBV13 and TRBJ1-3, is AAGVIQSPRHLIKEKRETATLKCYPIPRHDTVYWYQQGPGQDPQFLISFYEKMQSDKGSIPDRFSAQQFSDYHSELNMSSLELGDSALYFCASSLTGPNTIYFGEGSWLTVV.

V and J are TRBV28 and TRBJ1-2; possibly TRBD1 for D (5 bases). Per the germline V gene, CDR1 is MDHEN and CDR2 is SYDVKM. The CDR3 extends over 17 amino acids. V lost 2 bases and J lost 4, with 20 bases in between. The CDR3 sequence: CASSLPRDRISGYGYTF. The CDR3 DNA reads TGTGCCAGCAGTTTACCCCGCGACAGAATTAGCGGCTATGGCTACACCTTC.

In nucleotides, the CDR3 is TGCGCCAGCAGCCATCAGGAGGGGCGAACTGAAGCTTTCTTT. Protein product: CASSHQEGRTEAFF. V and J are TRBV4-1 and TRBJ1-1; D perhaps matches TRBD1 (5 bases). Trimming stripped 3 bases from V and 5 bases from J, with 13 bases between. This CDR3 comprises 14 residues. CDR1 and CDR2 from the germline V gene are MGHRA and YSYEKL.

The rearrangement uses TRBV28 and TRBJ1-2, with TRBD1 identical over 7 bases. The length of the CDR3 is 15 residues. Per the germline V gene, CDR1 is MDHEN and CDR2 is SYDVKM. J was trimmed by 1 base and V by 6 bases; bases with no gene match: 8. The CDR3 nucleotides are TGTGCCAGCAGATTCACAGGGGCGGTTAACTATGGCTACACCTTC. This sequence encodes CASRFTGAVNYGYTF.

The table lists this clone with a few counts. The chain has TRBV5-1 and TRBJ1-1; D is undetermined. V shed 2 bases and J shed 5 bases, with 28 bases lying between them. The germline CDR1 and CDR2 sequences are SGHRS and YFSETQ. The CDR3 loop spans 19 amino acids. The CDR3 region is CASSFQGSGRPMSETEAFF. CDR3 coding DNA: TGCGCCAGCAGCTTCCAAGGAAGTGGTCGGCCTATGTCGGAGACTGAAGCTTTCTTT.

The chain uses TRBV15 and TRBJ1-3; TRBD1 is a possible D gene (6 bases). The V gene's germline CDR1 is LNHNV and CDR2 YYDKDF (reference sequence). Trimming left V 4 bases short and J 0 bases short, with 10 bases between. CDR3 length: 15 residues. The DNA for the CDR3 is TGTGCCACCAGCATGCCAGGGGCCTCTGGAAACACCATATATTTT. It codes for CATSMPGASGNTIYF. Using reference TRBV15 and TRBJ1-3 for the parts outside the CDR3, the full variable domain is DAMVIQNPRYQVTQFGKPVTLSCSQTLNHNVMYWYQQKSSQAPKLLFHYYDKDFNNEADTPDNFQSRRPNTSFCFLDIRSPGLGDTAMYLCATSMPGASGNTIYFGEGSWLTVV.

The V and J genes are TRBV19 and TRBJ1-5; possibly TRBD1 for D (5 bases). V was cut by 9 bases and J by 9 bases, with 21 bases left in between. This CDR3 contains 14 residues. Germline V gives CDR1 LNHDA, CDR2 SQIVND (reference sequence). In nucleotides, the CDR3 is TGTGCCAGCGGACCAGCCGGGGGGATTGGGCCCCAGCATTTT. Amino acid sequence: CASGPAGGIGPQHF.

The chain combines TRBV13 with TRBJ1-1; D is perhaps TRBD1 (6 bases). CDR1 and CDR2 from the germline V gene are PRHDT and FYEKMQ (reference sequence). Trimming cost V 2 bases and J 5 bases, with 12 bases left between them. The CDR3 is 14 residues long. The CDR3 DNA sequence: TGTGCCAGCAGCTTACGGGGGGCGAGGACTGAAGCTTTCTTT. This encodes CASSLRGARTEAFF.

This chain links TRBV19 with TRBJ2-1; D not resolved. There are 14 residues in the CDR3. V was pared by 6 bases and J by 10 bases, with 19 bases between. Germline values: CDR1 LNHDA, CDR2 SQIVND (reference sequence). DNA of the CDR3: TGTGCCAGTAGCCCCAGCAAACCCCCAGGAGAGCAGTTCTTC. This codes for CASSPSKPPGEQFF.

The rearrangement joins TRBV29-1 to TRBJ2-3; no reliable D call. The CDR3 runs to 14 residues. Germline V gene data show CDR1 as SQVTM and CDR2 as ANQGSEA. Between the trimmed V and J ends, which lost 0 bases and 4 bases, there was a span of 11 bases. CDR3 residues: CSVEDWPRADTQYF. The CDR3 region has the DNA TGCAGCGTTGAAGATTGGCCCCGGGCAGATACGCAGTATTTT.

The chain is built from TRBV6-5 and TRBJ1-2; D is undetermined. The length of the CDR3 is 15 residues. Between the trimmed V and J ends, which lost 2 bases and 0 bases, there was a span of 10 bases. Germline lookup yields CDR1 MNHEY and CDR2 SVGAGI. CDR3 sequence reads: CASSYGGASNYGYTF. The CDR3 nucleotides read TGTGCCAGCAGTTACGGTGGAGCTTCTAACTATGGCTACACCTTC.

This clone came up a few times. The V gene is TRBV5-1, the J gene TRBJ1-1; no clear D gene. The CDR3 is 13 amino acids. Germline CDR1 SGHRS, CDR2 YFSETQ. V was trimmed by 5 bases and J by 3 bases, leaving 11 bases between them. The CDR3 protein is CASRTSGYTEAFF. CDR3 in DNA: TGCGCCAGCAGAACAAGTGGCTACACTGAAGCTTTCTTT.

The rearrangement uses TRBV9 and TRBJ1-6; perhaps TRBD1 as D (5 bases). The CDR3 has 14 residues. Trimming removed 2 bases at V and 7 bases at J, with 10 bases between. Germline V gene data show CDR1 as SGDLS and CDR2 as YYNGEE. CDR3 residues: CASSVGTSNSPLHF. For the CDR3, the DNA is TGTGCCAGCAGCGTGGGGACTAGCAATTCACCCCTCCACTTT.

This rearrangement joins TRBV6-5 to TRBJ2-5, with D perhaps matching TRBD2 (5 bases). The CDR3 is made up of 13 amino acids. CDR1 is MNHEY and CDR2 is SVGAGI in the germline V gene. Deletions cut 2 bases from V and 5 bases from J, with 9 bases between. The CDR3 region is CASSYARRETQYF. The CDR3 DNA reads as TGTGCCAGCAGTTACGCTAGGAGGGAGACCCAGTACTTC.

The chain is built from TRBV3-1 (or the pseudogene TRBV3-2) and TRBJ2-7, with unresolved D. V was pared by 3 bases and J by 0 bases, with 3 bases between. Germline CDR1 LGHDT, CDR2 YNNKEL (reference sequence). This CDR3 has 12 amino acids. CDR3: CASSHSSYEQYF. CDR3 DNA sequence: TGTGCCAGCAGCCACTCCTCCTACGAGCAGTACTTC.

The CDR3 DNA reads TGCGCCAGCAGCTTAACCGAGGAGATAAGTTCACCCCTCCACTTT. It is translated as CASSLTEEISSPLHF. V is TRBV5-1 and J is TRBJ1-6; D uncertain. Deletions cut 2 bases from V and 9 bases from J, with 15 bases between. Germline V gene sequence: CDR1 SGHRS, CDR2 YFSETQ. The CDR3 totals 15 residues.

This clone appeared a single time. The V and J genes are TRBV19 and TRBJ1-2, with 7 bases fitting TRBD1. CDR1 LNHDA and CDR2 SQIVND come from the germline V gene (reference sequence). The ends lost 6 bases at V and 7 bases at J; junction bases unmatched: 11. The CDR3 contains 14 residues. DNA for the CDR3: TGTGCCAGTAGAGGAGGGACAGTGCCAGTTGGCTACACCTTC. It yields the protein CASRGGTVPVGYTF.